A selection of T cell receptor beta chains follows, all from one sample in a study of OX40 agonist ivuxolimab in advanced cancers. Produced via immunoSEQ multiplex PCR; TCRdb's table is partial and in-frame only. The data contain some 43,000 clones, 86% of them singletons. The sample in question was CD4+ or CD8+ T cells sorted from blood, obtained in a trial of the OX40 agonist ivuxolimab. The receptors shown here come from an adult with an advanced solid tumor such as melanoma, head and neck, liver or kidney cancer. CDR3s include the opening cysteine and the closing phenylalanine or tryptophan. A D gene is named only where the DNA matches it firmly. Not all rows give a size; the values are once, few, many and, for expanded clones, a class.

D gene	V gene	J gene	clone size	CDR3 DNA	CDR3 protein
.	TRBV6-5	TRBJ2-2	.	TGTGCCAGCCTAACCGGGGAGCTGTTTTTT	CASLTGELFF
.	TRBV27	TRBJ2-7	.	TGTGCCAGCAGTCAGACTGGATACTACGAGCAGTACTTC	CASSQTGYYEQYF
.	TRBV4-1	TRBJ2-2	.	TGCGCCGGAAGAGACCTCGGGGGCACCGGGGAGCTGTTTTTT	CAGRDLGGTGELFF
.	TRBV27	TRBJ2-3	.	TGTGCCAGCAGTGACGGGGCCCGCACAGATACGCAGTATTTT	CASSDGARTDTQYF
.	TRBV7-9	TRBJ1-1	once	TGTGCCAGCAGCTTAGGGGAAGGCACTGAAGCTTTCTTT	CASSLGEGTEAFF
.	TRBV27	TRBJ2-5	.	TGTGCCAGCAGTTTGATGCCTAGGGGAGAGACCCAGTACTTC	CASSLMPRGETQYF
.	TRBV28	TRBJ1-2	.	TGTGCCAGCAGTTTATCGACCCAGGGAGGCTACACCTTC	CASSLSTQGGYTF
.	TRBV7-9	TRBJ2-7	large	TGTGCCAGCAGCTCAGGCCGGGACACAGACTACGAGCAGTACTTC	CASSSGRDTDYEQYF
TRBD2	TRBV7-2	TRBJ2-7	.	TGTGCCAGCAGCCCGAGGACTAGCGGACCGGTGGGGTTCTACGAGCAGTACTTC	CASSPRTSGPVGFYEQYF
.	TRBV10-3	TRBJ1-1	.	TGTGCCATCAGTGAGACAGGGATGAACACTGAAGCTTTCTTT	CAISETGMNTEAFF
.	TRBV13	TRBJ1-3	.	TGTGCCAGCAGCTCATGGACTGGAAACACCATATATTTT	CASSSWTGNTIYF
TRBD1	TRBV4-1	TRBJ2-1	.	TGCGCCAGCAGCCAAAACCAGGGGGCGGCGCGAGGTGAGCAGTTCTTC	CASSQNQGAARGEQFF